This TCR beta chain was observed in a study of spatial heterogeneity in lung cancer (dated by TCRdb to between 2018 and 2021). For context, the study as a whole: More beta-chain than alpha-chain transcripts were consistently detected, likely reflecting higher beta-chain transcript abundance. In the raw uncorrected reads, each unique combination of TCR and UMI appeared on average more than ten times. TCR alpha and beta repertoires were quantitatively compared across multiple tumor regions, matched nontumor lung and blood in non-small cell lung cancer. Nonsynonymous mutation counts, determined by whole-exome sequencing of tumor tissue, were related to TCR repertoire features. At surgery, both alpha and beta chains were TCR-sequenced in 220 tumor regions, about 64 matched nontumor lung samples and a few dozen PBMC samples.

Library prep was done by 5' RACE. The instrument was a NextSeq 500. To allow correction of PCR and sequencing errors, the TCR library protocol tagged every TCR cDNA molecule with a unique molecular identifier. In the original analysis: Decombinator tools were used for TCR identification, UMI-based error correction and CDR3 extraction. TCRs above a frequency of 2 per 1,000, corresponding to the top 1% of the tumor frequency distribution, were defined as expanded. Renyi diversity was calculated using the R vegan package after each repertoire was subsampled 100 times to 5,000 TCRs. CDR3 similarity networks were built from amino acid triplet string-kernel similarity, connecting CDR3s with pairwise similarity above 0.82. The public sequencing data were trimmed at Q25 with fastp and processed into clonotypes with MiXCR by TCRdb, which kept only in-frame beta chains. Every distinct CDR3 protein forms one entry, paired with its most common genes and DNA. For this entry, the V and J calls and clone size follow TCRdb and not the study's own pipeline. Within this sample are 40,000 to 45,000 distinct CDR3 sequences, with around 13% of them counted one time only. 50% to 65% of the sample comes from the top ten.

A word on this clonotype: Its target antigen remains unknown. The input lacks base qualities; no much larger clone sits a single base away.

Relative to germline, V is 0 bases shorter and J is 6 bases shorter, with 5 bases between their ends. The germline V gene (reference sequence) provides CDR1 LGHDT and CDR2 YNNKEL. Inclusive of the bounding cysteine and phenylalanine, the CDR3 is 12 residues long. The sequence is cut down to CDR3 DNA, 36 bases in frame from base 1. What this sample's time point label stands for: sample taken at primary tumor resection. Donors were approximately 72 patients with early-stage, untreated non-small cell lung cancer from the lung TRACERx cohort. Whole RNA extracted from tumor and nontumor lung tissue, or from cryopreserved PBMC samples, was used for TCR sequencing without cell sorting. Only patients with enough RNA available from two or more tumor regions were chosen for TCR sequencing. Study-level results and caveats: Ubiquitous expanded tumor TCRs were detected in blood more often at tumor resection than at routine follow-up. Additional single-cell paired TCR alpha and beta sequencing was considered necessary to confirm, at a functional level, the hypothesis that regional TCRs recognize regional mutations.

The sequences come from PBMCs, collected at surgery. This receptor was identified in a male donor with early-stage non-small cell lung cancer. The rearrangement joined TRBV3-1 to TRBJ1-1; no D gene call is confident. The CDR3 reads CASSQDGSEAFF. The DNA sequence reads TGTGCCAGCAGCCAAGACGGGTCTGAAGCTTTCTTT.